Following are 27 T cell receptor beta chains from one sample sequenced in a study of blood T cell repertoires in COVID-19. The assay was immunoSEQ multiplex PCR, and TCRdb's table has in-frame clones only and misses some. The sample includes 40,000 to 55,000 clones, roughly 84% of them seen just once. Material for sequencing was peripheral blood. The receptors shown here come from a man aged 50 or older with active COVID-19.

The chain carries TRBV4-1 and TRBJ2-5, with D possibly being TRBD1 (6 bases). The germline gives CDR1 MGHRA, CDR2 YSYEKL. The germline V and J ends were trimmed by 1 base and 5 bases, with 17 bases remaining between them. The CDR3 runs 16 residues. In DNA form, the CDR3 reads TGCGCCAGCAGCCAAGTCTCGTCAGGGGCCTATGAGACCCAGTACTTC. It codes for CASSQVSSGAYETQYF.

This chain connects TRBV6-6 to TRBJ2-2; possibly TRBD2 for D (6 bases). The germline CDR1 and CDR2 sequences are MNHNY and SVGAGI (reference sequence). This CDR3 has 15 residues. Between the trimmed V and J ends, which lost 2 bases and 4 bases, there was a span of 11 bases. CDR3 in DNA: TGTGCCAGCAGTTACCGCCAGGGAGGCACCGGGGAGCTGTTTTTT. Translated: CASSYRQGGTGELFF.

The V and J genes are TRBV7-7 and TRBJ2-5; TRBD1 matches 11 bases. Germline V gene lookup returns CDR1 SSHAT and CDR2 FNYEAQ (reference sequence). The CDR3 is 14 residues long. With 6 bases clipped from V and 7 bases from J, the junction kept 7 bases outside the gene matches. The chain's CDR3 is CASSSGTGGGTQYF. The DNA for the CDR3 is TGTGCCAGCAGTTCCGGGACAGGGGGAGGGACCCAGTACTTC.

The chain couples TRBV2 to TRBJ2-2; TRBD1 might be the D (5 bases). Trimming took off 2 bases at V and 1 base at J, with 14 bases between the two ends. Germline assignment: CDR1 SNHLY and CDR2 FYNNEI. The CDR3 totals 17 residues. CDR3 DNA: TGTGCCAGCAGTGAAAGGGGCGCGGTGTGGAACACCGGGGAGCTGTTTTTT. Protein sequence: CASSERGAVWNTGELFF.

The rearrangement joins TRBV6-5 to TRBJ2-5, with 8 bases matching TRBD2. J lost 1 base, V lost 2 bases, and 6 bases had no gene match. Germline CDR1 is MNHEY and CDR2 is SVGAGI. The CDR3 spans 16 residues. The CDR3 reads CASSYVAGGIQETQYF. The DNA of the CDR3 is TGTGCCAGCAGTTACGTGGCGGGGGGAATCCAAGAGACCCAGTACTTC.

CDR3 in DNA: TGTGCCAGCAGTTTCTTAGGGGGCGGCACAGATACGCAGTATTTT. It yields the protein CASSFLGGGTDTQYF. This sequence joins TRBV27 and TRBJ2-3, with 7 positions matching TRBD1. CDR1 is MNHEY and CDR2 is SMNVEV in the germline V gene (reference sequence). This CDR3 has 15 residues. J lost 1 base, V lost 3 bases, and 4 bases had no gene match.

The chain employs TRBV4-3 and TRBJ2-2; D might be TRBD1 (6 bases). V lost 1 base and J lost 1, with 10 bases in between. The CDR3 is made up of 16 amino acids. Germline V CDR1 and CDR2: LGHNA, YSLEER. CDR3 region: CASSQGRGQNTGELFF. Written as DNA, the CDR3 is TGCGCCAGCAGCCAAGGCCGGGGACAGAACACCGGGGAGCTGTTTTTT.

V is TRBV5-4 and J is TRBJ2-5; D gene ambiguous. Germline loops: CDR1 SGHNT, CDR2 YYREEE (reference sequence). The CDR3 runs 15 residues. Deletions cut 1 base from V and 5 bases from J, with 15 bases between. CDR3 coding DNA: TGTGCCAGCAGCTTGATGTCAGGCTATGGGGAGACCCAGTACTTC. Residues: CASSLMSGYGETQYF.

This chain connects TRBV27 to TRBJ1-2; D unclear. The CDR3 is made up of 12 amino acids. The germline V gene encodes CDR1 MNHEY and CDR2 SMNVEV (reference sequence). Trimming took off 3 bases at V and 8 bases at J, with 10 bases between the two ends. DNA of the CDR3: TGTGCCAGCAGTTTCGCGGGCCACGGCTACACCTTC. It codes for CASSFAGHGYTF.

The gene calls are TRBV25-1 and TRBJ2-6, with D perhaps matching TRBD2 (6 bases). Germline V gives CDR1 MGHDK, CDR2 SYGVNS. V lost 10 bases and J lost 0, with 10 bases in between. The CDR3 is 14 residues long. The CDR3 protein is CATLGGSGANVLTF. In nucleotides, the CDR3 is TGTGCCACCCTCGGGGGCTCTGGGGCCAACGTCCTGACTTTC.

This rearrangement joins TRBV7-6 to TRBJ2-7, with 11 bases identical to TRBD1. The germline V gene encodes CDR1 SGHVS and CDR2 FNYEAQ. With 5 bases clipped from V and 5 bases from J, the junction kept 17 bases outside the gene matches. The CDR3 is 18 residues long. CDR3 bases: TGTGCCAGCAGCACAGGGACAGGGGGTCTCGGATCGGTCCACGAGCAGTACTTC. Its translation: CASSTGTGGLGSVHEQYF.

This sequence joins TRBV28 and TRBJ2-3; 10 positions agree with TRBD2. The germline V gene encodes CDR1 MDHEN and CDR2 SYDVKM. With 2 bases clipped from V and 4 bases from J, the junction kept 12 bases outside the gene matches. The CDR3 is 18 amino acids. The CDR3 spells CASSLELAGLGGADTQYF. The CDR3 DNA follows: TGTGCCAGCAGTTTAGAACTAGCGGGGCTGGGAGGAGCAGATACGCAGTATTTT.

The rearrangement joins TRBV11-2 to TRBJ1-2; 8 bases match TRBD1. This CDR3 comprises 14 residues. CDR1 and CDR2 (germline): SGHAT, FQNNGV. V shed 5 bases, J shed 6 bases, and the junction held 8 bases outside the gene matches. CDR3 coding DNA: TGTGCCAGCAGCCCCCGGACAGGGAGGGATGGCTACACCTTC. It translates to CASSPRTGRDGYTF. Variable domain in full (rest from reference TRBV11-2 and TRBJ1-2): EAGVAQSPRYKIIEKRQSVAFWCNPISGHATLYWYQQILGQGPKLLIQFQNNGVVDDSQLPKDRFSAERLKGVDSTLKIQPAKLEDSAVYLCASSPRTGRDGYTFGSGTRLTVV.

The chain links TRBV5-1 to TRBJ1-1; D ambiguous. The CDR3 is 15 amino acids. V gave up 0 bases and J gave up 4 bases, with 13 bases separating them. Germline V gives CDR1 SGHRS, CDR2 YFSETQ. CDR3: CASSLDRGGSTEAFF. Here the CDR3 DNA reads TGCGCCAGCAGCTTGGACAGAGGAGGTAGCACTGAAGCTTTCTTT.

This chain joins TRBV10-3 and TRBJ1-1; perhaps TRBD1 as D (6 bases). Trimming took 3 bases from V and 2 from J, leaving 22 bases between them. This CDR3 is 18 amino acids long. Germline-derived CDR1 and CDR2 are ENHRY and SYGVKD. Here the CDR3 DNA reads TGTGCCATCAGTGAACAAGGACAGTTAAAAGGGGGTAACACTGAAGCTTTCTTT. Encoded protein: CAISEQGQLKGGNTEAFF.

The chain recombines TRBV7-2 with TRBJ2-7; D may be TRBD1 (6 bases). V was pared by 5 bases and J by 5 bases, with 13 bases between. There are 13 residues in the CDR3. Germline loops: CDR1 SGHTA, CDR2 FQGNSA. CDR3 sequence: CASSDWDTHEQYF. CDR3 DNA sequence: TGTGCCAGCAGCGACTGGGACACCCACGAGCAGTACTTC. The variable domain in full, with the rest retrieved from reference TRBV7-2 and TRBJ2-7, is GAGVSQSPSNKVTEKGKDVELRCDPISGHTALYWYRQSLGQGLEFLIYFQGNSAPDKSGLPSDRFSAERTGGSVSTLTIQRTQQEDSAVYLCASSDWDTHEQYFGPGTRLTVT.

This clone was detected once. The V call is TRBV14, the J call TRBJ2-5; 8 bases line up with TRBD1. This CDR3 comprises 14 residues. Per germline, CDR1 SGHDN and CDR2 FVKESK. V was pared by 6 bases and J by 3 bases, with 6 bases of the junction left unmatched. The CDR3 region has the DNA TGTGCCAGCAGTCGACCGGGACAGGAAGAGACCCAGTACTTC. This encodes CASSRPGQEETQYF.

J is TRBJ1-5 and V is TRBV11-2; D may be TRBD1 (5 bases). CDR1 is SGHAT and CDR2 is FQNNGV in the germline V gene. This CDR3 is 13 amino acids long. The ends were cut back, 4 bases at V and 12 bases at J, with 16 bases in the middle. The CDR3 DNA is TGTGCCAGCAGCTACTCCCGAGACAGTTACCAGCATTTT. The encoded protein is CASSYSRDSYQHF.

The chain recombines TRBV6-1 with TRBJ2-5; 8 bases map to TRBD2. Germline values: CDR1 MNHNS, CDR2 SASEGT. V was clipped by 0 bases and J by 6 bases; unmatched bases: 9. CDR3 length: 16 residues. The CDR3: CASSEAVGGGHQTQYF. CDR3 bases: TGTGCCAGCAGTGAAGCCGTGGGCGGGGGGCATCAGACCCAGTACTTC.

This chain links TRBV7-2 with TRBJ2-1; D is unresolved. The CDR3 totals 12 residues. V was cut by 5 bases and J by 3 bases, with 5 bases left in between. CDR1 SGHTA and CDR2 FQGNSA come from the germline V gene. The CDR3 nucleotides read TGTGCCAGCAGCCCTCTCTACAATGAGCAGTTCTTC. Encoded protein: CASSPLYNEQFF.

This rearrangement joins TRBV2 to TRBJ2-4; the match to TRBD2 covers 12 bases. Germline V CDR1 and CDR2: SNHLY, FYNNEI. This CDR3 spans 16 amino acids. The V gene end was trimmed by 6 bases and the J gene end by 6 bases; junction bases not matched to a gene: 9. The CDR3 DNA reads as TGTGCCAGCAGCGGACTAGCGGGGCTTAGCCGAAACATTCAGTACTTC. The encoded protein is CASSGLAGLSRNIQYF.

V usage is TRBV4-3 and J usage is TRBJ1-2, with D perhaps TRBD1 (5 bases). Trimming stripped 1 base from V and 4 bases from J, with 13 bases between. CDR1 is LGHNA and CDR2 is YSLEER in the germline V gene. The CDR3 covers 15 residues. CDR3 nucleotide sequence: TGCGCCAGCAGCCAAGGGACATTAGGATCCTATGGCTACACCTTC. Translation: CASSQGTLGSYGYTF.

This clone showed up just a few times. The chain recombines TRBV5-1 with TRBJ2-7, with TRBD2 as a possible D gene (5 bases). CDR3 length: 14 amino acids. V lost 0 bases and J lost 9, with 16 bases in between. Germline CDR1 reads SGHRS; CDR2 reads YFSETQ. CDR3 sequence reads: CASSLGFGEKVQYF. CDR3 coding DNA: TGCGCCAGCAGCTTGGGGTTTGGGGAGAAAGTGCAGTACTTC.

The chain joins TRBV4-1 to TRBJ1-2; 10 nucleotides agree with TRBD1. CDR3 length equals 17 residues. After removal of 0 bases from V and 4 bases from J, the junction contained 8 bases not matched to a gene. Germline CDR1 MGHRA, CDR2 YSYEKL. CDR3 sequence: CASSQDKWDRGIYGYTF. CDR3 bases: TGCGCCAGCAGCCAAGATAAGTGGGACAGGGGTATCTATGGCTACACCTTC.

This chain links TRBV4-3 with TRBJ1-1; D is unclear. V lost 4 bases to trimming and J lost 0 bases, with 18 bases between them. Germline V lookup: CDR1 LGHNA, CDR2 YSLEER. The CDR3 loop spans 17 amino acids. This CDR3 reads CASSRRRTGGLNTEAFF. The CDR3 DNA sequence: TGCGCCAGCAGCCGACGGCGGACGGGAGGATTGAACACTGAAGCTTTCTTT.

The CDR3 reads CASSRGVGDYNSPLHF. The CDR3 nucleotides read TGTGCCAGCAGCAGGGGTGTAGGGGACTATAATTCACCCCTCCACTTT. The chain couples TRBV5-5 to TRBJ1-6; a weak D match, TRBD1 (5 bases). Germline CDR1 reads SGHKS; CDR2 reads YYEKEE (reference sequence). V was trimmed by 4 bases and J by 3 bases, leaving 14 bases between them. The CDR3 length is 16 residues.

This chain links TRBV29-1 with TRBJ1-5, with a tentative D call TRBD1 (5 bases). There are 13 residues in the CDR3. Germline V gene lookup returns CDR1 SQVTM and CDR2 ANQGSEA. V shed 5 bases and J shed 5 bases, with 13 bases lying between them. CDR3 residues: CSVREQEDQPQHF. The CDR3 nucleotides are TGCAGCGTTAGGGAACAGGAAGATCAGCCCCAGCATTTT.